A selection of T cell receptor beta chains follows, all from one sample in a study of blood T cell repertoires in COVID-19. Assay: immunoSEQ multiplex PCR; the TCRdb copy retains only in-frame clones and omits some. The table has approximately 200,000 clones, just under 90% seen once. Material: PBMCs or T cells enriched from blood (not recorded which). The receptors stem from a man aged 25-45 years who had recovered from COVID-19. The CDR3 runs from the conserved cysteine through the conserved F or W. A D gene is named only where the DNA matches it firmly.

d_call j_call v_call cdr3_aa cdr3_nt
NA TRBJ1-5 TRBV30 CAWRVDSNQPQHF TGTGCCTGGAGGGTAGATAGCAATCAGCCCCAGCATTTT
TRBD2 TRBJ2-1 TRBV15 CATSRDQASGSFDEQFF TGTGCCACCAGCAGAGATCAAGCTAGCGGGAGTTTCGATGAGCAGTTCTTC
NA TRBJ2-5 TRBV2 CASSLRETQYF TGTGCCAGCAGTCTGAGGGAGACCCAGTACTTC
TRBD1 TRBJ1-1 TRBV29-1 CSVFEGGQGEAFF TGCAGCGTCTTCGAAGGGGGACAGGGGGAAGCTTTCTTT
NA TRBJ1-2 TRBV28 CASRIDSSRGYTF TGTGCCAGCAGAATCGACAGTAGTCGGGGCTACACCTTC
TRBD1 TRBJ1-2 TRBV19 CANDRGGVDGYTF TGTGCCAATGACAGGGGAGGAGTTGATGGCTACACCTTC
TRBD1 TRBJ2-2 TRBV30 CAWRGDRGSVGELFF TGTGCCTGGAGGGGGGACAGGGGGTCCGTCGGGGAGCTGTTTTTT
TRBD1 TRBJ2-3 TRBV6-5 CASKRTGGAGDTQYF TGTGCCAGCAAACGGACAGGGGGAGCAGGAGATACGCAGTATTTT
NA TRBJ1-1 TRBV18 CASSTTGPGHTEAFF TGTGCCAGCTCAACTACAGGGCCGGGACACACTGAAGCTTTCTTT
NA TRBJ1-1 TRBV5-4 CASNWFDRKNTEAFF TGTGCCAGCAACTGGTTTGACAGGAAGAACACTGAAGCTTTCTTT
NA TRBJ2-5 TRBV19 CATGRGPGETQYF TGTGCCACCGGGCGGGGCCCAGGAGAGACCCAGTACTTC
TRBD2 TRBJ2-3 TRBV4-1 CASSHKEPRGGAGSTDTQYF TGCGCCAGCAGCCATAAAGAGCCCCGGGGGGGAGCGGGATCCACAGATACGCAGTATTTT
NA TRBJ1-2 TRBV9 CASSVGGGTSYGYTF TGTGCCAGCAGCGTAGGAGGGGGTACTAGCTATGGCTACACCTTC
TRBD1 TRBJ2-2 TRBV10-3 CAISESGTGRFPGELFF TGTGCCATCAGTGAGTCCGGGACAGGTCGCTTTCCCGGGGAGCTGTTTTTT
TRBD1 TRBJ2-7 TRBV19 CASSRTGPYEQYF TGTGCCAGTAGTAGGACAGGTCCCTACGAGCAGTACTTC
NA TRBJ2-7 TRBV25-1 CASSGREEYEQYF TGTGCCAGCAGTGGGAGGGAAGAGTACGAGCAGTACTTC
TRBD1 TRBJ1-2 TRBV7-2 CASSSTGTGVYGYTF TGTGCCAGCAGCTCTACCGGGACAGGGGTGTATGGCTACACCTTC
NA TRBJ2-7 TRBV27 CASSPQFGGYEQYF TGTGCCAGCAGTCCACAGTTCGGGGGATACGAGCAGTACTTC